A single sample is the source of the 20 T cell receptor beta chains below, sequenced in a study of molecular identifiers for immune sequencing clone quantification. TCRdb passed the PCR reads through MiXCR, listing each CDR3 protein once. The sample consists of about 640,000 distinct CDR3 sequences, 15% to 20% of them appearing once. The sample comprised naive CD8+ T cells from blood, with Jurkat cell RNA spiked in. Sample subset: FACS-sorted CD8+CD4-CCR7+CD45RA+ naive T cells. The receptors come from a human donor in good health. Some libraries in this study had Jurkat cell RNA spiked in.

This clonotype was seen many times. The chain has TRBV4-3 and TRBJ2-3; D perhaps matches TRBD2 (5 bases). Germline V gene data show CDR1 as LGHNA and CDR2 as YSLEER. Trimming took 4 bases from V and 2 from J, leaving 16 bases between them. The CDR3 length is 16 residues. CDR3 nucleotides: TGCGCCAGCAGCCCCATGGGAGCGCGGCCCACAGATACGCAGTATTTT. It is translated as CASSPMGARPTDTQYF.

This clonotype was counted many times. This rearrangement joins TRBV7-9 to TRBJ1-4, with D possibly TRBD1 on 5 matching bases. V lost 1 base and J 3 bases, leaving 12 bases between the germline ends. CDR1 is SEHNR and CDR2 is FQNEAQ in the germline V gene (reference sequence). The CDR3 has 16 amino acids. The CDR3 bases are TGTGCCAGCAGCTTAGGGGCCCAGGGATCTAATGAAAAACTGTTTTTT. It specifies CASSLGAQGSNEKLFF. The full variable domain, with the rest looked up from reference TRBV7-9 and TRBJ1-4, is DTGVSQNPRHKITKRGQNVTFRCDPISEHNRLYWYRQTLGQGPEFLTYFQNEAQLEKSRLLSDRFSAERPKGSFSTLEIQRTEQGDSAMYLCASSLGAQGSNEKLFFGSGTQLSVL.

This clonotype was observed once. The chain joins TRBV24-1 to TRBJ1-3, with 8 bases fitting TRBD1. V lost 4 bases and J lost 3; bases outside the gene matches: 4. The germline gives CDR1 KGHDR, CDR2 SFDVKD. The CDR3 extends over 15 amino acids. CDR3 in DNA: TGTGCCACCAGTGACGGACAGGGAGGTGGAAACACCATATATTTT. It is translated as CATSDGQGGGNTIYF.

This clonotype was observed many times. V gene TRBV12-3 or TRBV12-4 combines with J gene TRBJ2-1; maybe TRBD2 (6 bases). CDR3 length equals 16 residues. Between the trimmed V and J ends, which lost 6 bases and 4 bases, there was a span of 19 bases. CDR3 sequence: CASSPEGREQYNEQFF. The CDR3 DNA reads TGTGCCAGCAGCCCGGAGGGCCGCGAACAGTACAATGAGCAGTTCTTC.

The sample holds one count of this clonotype. At one of its ends the junction is not consistent with the germline gene, which may arise from a read error. The chain recombines TRBV4-2 with TRBJ1-4; D ambiguous. This CDR3 contains 14 residues. Germline CDR1 reads LGHNA; CDR2 reads YNFKEQ. The CDR3 DNA is TGTGCCGGCAGCCAAGTTTGGTCAAATGAAAAACTGTTTTTT. It specifies CAGSQVWSNEKLFF.

This clonotype was recorded at least ten times. The J gene is TRBJ2-7, the V gene TRBV4-3; D may be TRBD1 or TRBD2 (6 bases each). The germline V gene has CDR1 LGHNA and CDR2 YSLEER. The CDR3 loop spans 15 amino acids. V lost 1 base and J 4 bases, leaving 14 bases between the germline ends. This CDR3 is CASSQATGGGYEQYF. The CDR3, as DNA: TGCGCCAGCAGCCAAGCCACCGGAGGGGGGTACGAGCAGTACTTC.

In its sample, this clonotype was seen many times. The chain recombines TRBV3-1 with TRBJ2-7, with 8 bases fitting TRBD2. The CDR3 is 15 residues long. Germline V gene lookup returns CDR1 LGHDT and CDR2 YNNKEL (reference sequence). Losses at the gene ends were 4 bases for V and 0 bases for J; bases not matched to a gene: 5. CDR3 bases: TGTGCCAGCAGCCCGGTCGGGGGGGACTCCTACGAGCAGTACTTC. Translating it yields CASSPVGGDSYEQYF.

This clonotype was counted many times. V gene TRBV7-9 combines with J gene TRBJ1-1; D gene unclear. V was trimmed by 1 base and J by 1 base, leaving 1 base between them. From germline, CDR1 is SEHNR and CDR2 FQNEAQ (reference sequence). This CDR3 has 12 residues. The CDR3: CASSLENTEAFF. For the CDR3, the DNA is TGTGCCAGCAGCTTAGAGAACACTGAAGCTTTCTTT.

This clonotype was observed once. The junction shows a germline mismatch at one end, possibly a read error. This rearrangement joins TRBV12-3 or TRBV12-4 to TRBJ2-5; D unresolved. CDR3 length equals 13 residues. CDR3 loop: CASSLRHQETQHF. The CDR3, as DNA: TGTGCCAGCAGTTTACGTCACCAAGAGACCCAGCACTTC.

This clonotype was counted ten times or more. This chain connects TRBV4-3 to TRBJ2-3; 8 bases line up with TRBD2. The CDR3 length is 17 residues. Trimming removed 0 bases from V and 4 bases from J; junction bases left unmatched: 9. Germline CDR1 LGHNA, CDR2 YSLEER. The CDR3 reads CASSQDLAGGRADTQYF. The CDR3 DNA reads TGCGCCAGCAGCCAAGATTTGGCGGGGGGCCGGGCAGATACGCAGTATTTT.

This clonotype was recorded at least ten times. The gene calls are TRBV5-6 and TRBJ2-5; perhaps TRBD1 as D (5 bases). V lost 4 bases to trimming and J lost 2 bases, with 9 bases between them. The CDR3 loop spans 13 amino acids. From germline, CDR1 is SGHDT and CDR2 YYEEEE. Here the CDR3 reads CASSPTEQETQYF. In DNA, the CDR3 is TGTGCCAGCAGCCCGACAGAGCAAGAGACCCAGTACTTC.

The sample holds many counts of this clonotype. V is TRBV20-1 and J is TRBJ2-7; 9 nucleotides line up with TRBD1. CDR1 and CDR2 (germline): DFQATT, SNEGSKA (reference sequence). The CDR3 is made up of 13 amino acids. The CDR3 protein is CSARQGGSYEQYF. DNA of the CDR3: TGCAGCGCGCGACAGGGGGGAAGCTACGAGCAGTACTTC.

This clonotype was observed at least ten times. The chain couples TRBV27 to TRBJ1-5; D might be TRBD1 (5 bases). The germline V gene encodes CDR1 MNHEY and CDR2 SMNVEV (reference sequence). The CDR3 runs 13 residues. V gave up 6 bases and J gave up 3 bases, with 9 bases separating them. CDR3 in amino acids: CASSLGTNQPQHF. The CDR3 DNA is TGTGCCAGCAGCTTAGGGACCAATCAGCCCCAGCATTTT.

This clonotype was picked up many times. The chain joins TRBV12-3 or TRBV12-4 to TRBJ1-4; D is possibly TRBD1 (5 bases). Trimming cost V 3 bases and J 7 bases, with 21 bases left between them. The CDR3 runs to 17 residues. The CDR3 here is CASSFVSYPVGGEKLFF. The CDR3 nucleotides are TGTGCCAGCAGTTTTGTTTCTTATCCGGTCGGGGGTGAAAAACTGTTTTTT.

This clonotype showed up many times. The chain combines TRBV11-2 with TRBJ2-3; D ambiguous. The CDR3 extends over 13 amino acids. In germline, CDR1 is SGHAT, CDR2 FQNNGV. V was cut by 5 bases and J by 1 base, with 7 bases left in between. The CDR3 DNA reads TGTGCCAGCAGCAAGGGCCGCACAGATACGCAGTATTTT. Translation: CASSKGRTDTQYF.

This clonotype appeared a few times. The rearrangement joins TRBV24-1 to TRBJ2-1, with D tentatively TRBD2 (5 bases). The germline gives CDR1 KGHDR, CDR2 SFDVKD. The ends were cut back, 4 bases at V and 4 bases at J, with 10 bases in the middle. This CDR3 has 14 residues. As DNA, the CDR3 is TGTGCCACCAGTGAGTTCGGAGGATACAATGAGCAGTTCTTC. It encodes CATSEFGGYNEQFF.

This clonotype was seen more than once but under ten times. V and J are TRBV7-2 and TRBJ1-1, with a possible D match to TRBD1 (6 bases). V was pared by 1 base and J by 7 bases, with 10 bases between. The CDR3 covers 13 residues. Per germline, CDR1 SGHTA and CDR2 FQGNSA. This chain's CDR3 is CASSLGGTNEAFF. DNA for the CDR3: TGTGCCAGCAGCTTAGGGGGGACAAATGAAGCTTTCTTT.

Ten or more counts support this clonotype. The V call is TRBV12-3 or TRBV12-4, the J call TRBJ1-1; D gene uncertain. The V and J ends lost 0 bases and 1 base respectively, with 9 bases between them. CDR3 length equals 15 residues. The CDR3 coding sequence is TGTGCCAGCAGTTTAGCAGTCGGAACGAACACTGAAGCTTTCTTT. It translates to CASSLAVGTNTEAFF.

This clonotype was observed many times. J is TRBJ2-7 and V is TRBV4-1; TRBD1 matches 8 bases. This CDR3 region has 15 residues. With V trimmed by 1 base and J by 2 bases, 4 bases remained unmatched. Per the germline V gene, CDR1 is MGHRA and CDR2 is YSYEKL. CDR3 in amino acids: CASSQAQGATYEQYF. The CDR3 region has the DNA TGCGCCAGCAGCCAAGCCCAGGGGGCCACCTACGAGCAGTACTTC.

The chain recombines TRBV11-3 with TRBJ2-1; D unresolved. Germline V gives CDR1 SGHNT, CDR2 YENEEA. V lost 2 bases and J lost 2, with 10 bases in between. This CDR3 comprises 15 residues. The CDR3 DNA reads TGTGCCAGCAGCTTACTTTCCGGACCCTACAATGAGCAGTTCTTC. This sequence encodes CASSLLSGPYNEQFF.